What follows are 9 T cell receptor beta chains derived from one specimen sequenced in a study of early T cells in non-severe SARS-CoV-2 infection. Via MiXCR, TCRdb re-called the 5' RACE reads, giving one row per CDR3 protein. The sample yields about 77,000 distinct CDR3 sequences, approximately 15% seen once. The material sequenced was whole blood. Receptor source: an adult who was a healthcare worker with PCR-confirmed SARS-CoV-2 infection or an uninfected control (not recorded which).

The table lists this clonotype with a few counts. The chain links TRBV12-3 or TRBV12-4 to TRBJ1-5; 9 bases match TRBD1. V lost 5 bases and J lost 4; bases outside the gene matches: 3. This CDR3 comprises 14 residues. The CDR3 spells CASSQTGGNQPQHF. The CDR3 region has the DNA TGTGCCAGCAGTCAGACAGGGGGGAATCAGCCCCAGCATTTT.

This clonotype was observed a handful of times. CDR3: CASSATGQGYQPQHF. The CDR3 DNA follows: TGTGCCAGTAGCGCAACAGGACAGGGGTATCAGCCCCAGCATTTT. The chain recombines TRBV19 with TRBJ1-5; 9 bases agree with TRBD1. Germline-derived CDR1 and CDR2 are LNHDA and SQIVND (reference sequence). V trimming: 6 bases; J trimming: 5 bases; junction bases outside the gene matches: 8. The CDR3 is 15 amino acids.

This clonotype showed up just a few times. V usage is TRBV11-3 and J usage is TRBJ2-7; 11 bases are a match to TRBD2. The CDR3 is made up of 17 amino acids. CDR1 SGHNT and CDR2 YENEEA come from the germline V gene. After removal of 3 bases from V and 2 bases from J, the junction contained 9 bases not matched to a gene. The CDR3 region is CASSFGLAGGVTYEQYF. The CDR3 DNA reads as TGTGCCAGCAGCTTTGGACTAGCGGGCGGGGTTACCTACGAGCAGTACTTC.

V and J are TRBV5-1 and TRBJ2-1; 7 positions match TRBD2. The length of the CDR3 is 15 residues. CDR1 is SGHRS, CDR2 YFSETQ, per germline. V lost 0 bases and J lost 6; bases outside the gene matches: 6. The CDR3 region has the DNA TGCGCCAGCAGCTTGGTAGCGGGCACTGTCAATGAGCAGTTCTTC. It is translated as CASSLVAGTVNEQFF. The full variable domain, with the rest looked up from reference TRBV5-1 and TRBJ2-1, is KAGVTQTPRYLIKTRGQQVTLSCSPISGHRSVSWYQQTPGQGLQFLFEYFSETQRNKGNFPGRFSGRQFSNSRSEMNVSTLELGDSALYLCASSLVAGTVNEQFFGPGTRLTVL.

The V and J genes are TRBV18 and TRBJ2-7, with 7 bases fitting TRBD1. Germline assignment: CDR1 KGHSH and CDR2 LQKENI. This CDR3 contains 14 residues. V trimming: 1 base; J trimming: 3 bases; junction bases outside the gene matches: 3. CDR3 nucleotides: TGTGCCAGCTCACCACTGGGACAGATCTACGAGCAGTACTTC. Protein sequence: CASSPLGQIYEQYF.

The CDR3 DNA sequence: TGTGCCATCAGTGAGTCGGGCAATGAGCAGTTCTTC. As protein: CAISESGNEQFF. The chain links TRBV10-3 to TRBJ2-1; D gene ambiguous. In germline, CDR1 is ENHRY, CDR2 SYGVKD. The CDR3 length is 12 residues. Trimming left V 0 bases short and J 6 bases short, with 3 bases between.

This clonotype was counted many times. The genes are TRBV28 and TRBJ1-6; 7 bases are a match to TRBD1. Germline trimming cut 6 bases from V and 12 bases from J; bases unmatched to any gene: 8. The CDR3 totals 13 residues. Germline V gene data show CDR1 as MDHEN and CDR2 as SYDVKM. Here the CDR3 reads CASSRDSARPLHF. In DNA, the CDR3 is TGTGCCAGCAGCCGGGACAGCGCAAGACCCCTCCACTTT.

This chain joins TRBV5-4 and TRBJ2-1; no firm D call. CDR3 size: 13 residues. V lost 2 bases to trimming and J lost 9 bases, with 12 bases between them. The germline gives CDR1 SGHNT, CDR2 YYREEE (reference sequence). In DNA form, the CDR3 reads TGTGCCAGCAGCTTCCCCTTAGCCGGTGAGCAGTTCTTC. As protein: CASSFPLAGEQFF.

Only a few counts were recorded for this clonotype. The V call is TRBV7-9, the J call TRBJ2-7; TRBD1 aligns across 8 bases. The CDR3 sequence is 13 residues long. The germline CDR1 and CDR2 sequences are SEHNR and FQNEAQ (reference sequence). J gave up 6 bases and V 5 bases, and 6 bases lay outside the gene matches. The CDR3 nucleotides read TGTGCCAGCAGCCTGGGACAGGAAACCGAGCAGTACTTC. Translating gives CASSLGQETEQYF.